A selection of T cell receptor beta chains follows, all from one sample in a study of graft-versus-host responses after intestinal transplantation. These receptors lack a known antigen. Clones were sequenced by immunoSEQ multiplex PCR, and TCRdb holds only the in-frame ones, with some missing. Of some 90,000 clones listed, about 93% were seen once; the top ten hold roughly 0.5%. Sequencing used unstimulated CD8+ T cells sorted from spleen or lymph node cells, obtained before intestinal transplant. These receptor sequences come from a human donor who received an intestinal transplant. CDR3s include the opening cysteine and the closing phenylalanine or tryptophan. The D gene is left open where the match is weak. Clone sizes are given selectively: once, few, many, or a class where the clone is expanded.

D: .
J: TRBJ2-7
V: TRBV13
size: once
DNA: TGTGCCAGCAGCTTTGCCCCCGGGGCCAGGGGCCACTCCTACGAGCAGTACTTC
CDR3: CASSFAPGARGHSYEQYF

D: .
J: TRBJ1-1
V: TRBV19
size: .
DNA: TGTGCCAGTAGTATTTCATCAGGCCTCACTGAAGCTTTCTTT
CDR3: CASSISSGLTEAFF

D: .
J: TRBJ2-2
V: TRBV6-5
size: .
DNA: TGTGCCAGCAGTTACTCCGGGACCGGGGAGCTGTTTTTT
CDR3: CASSYSGTGELFF

D: TRBD1
J: TRBJ2-7
V: TRBV5-3
size: .
DNA: TGTGCCAGAAGCTTTAGTGGACAGGGGATCTACGAGCAGTACTTC
CDR3: CARSFSGQGIYEQYF

D: TRBD2
J: TRBJ2-1
V: TRBV13
size: .
DNA: TGTGCCAGCAGCCTCGGTCTAGCGGGAGTAGGTGAGCAGTTCTTC
CDR3: CASSLGLAGVGEQFF

D: .
J: TRBJ2-2
V: TRBV19
size: .
DNA: TGTGCCAGTAGTTTCGGACTTTCACCACACACCGGGGAGCTGTTTTTT
CDR3: CASSFGLSPHTGELFF

D: .
J: TRBJ2-1
V: TRBV19
size: .
DNA: TGTGCCAGTAGTATCTTCTCCAGGGGTGGCTACAATGAGCAGTTCTTC
CDR3: CASSIFSRGGYNEQFF

D: TRBD2
J: TRBJ2-7
V: TRBV4-2
size: few
DNA: TGTGCCAGCAGCCAAGAGAGCGGGGGGTCCTACGAGCAGTACTTC
CDR3: CASSQESGGSYEQYF

D: TRBD1
J: TRBJ2-7
V: TRBV4-2
size: .
DNA: TGTGCCAGCAGCCAAGAGCGACAGGGGGCGTACGAGCAGTACTTC
CDR3: CASSQERQGAYEQYF

D: TRBD2
J: TRBJ2-5
V: TRBV6-5
size: .
DNA: TGTGCCAGCAGTTACTCCGGACTAGCGGAAGAGACCCAGTACTTC
CDR3: CASSYSGLAEETQYF

D: .
J: TRBJ2-7
V: TRBV4-2
size: .
DNA: TGTGCCAGCAGCCAAGAACCCACAAGCTACGAGCAGTACTTC
CDR3: CASSQEPTSYEQYF

D: .
J: TRBJ2-1
V: TRBV2
size: .
DNA: TGTGCCAGCAGAGAGGGCAGACTAGTTCATGAGCAGTTCTTC
CDR3: CASREGRLVHEQFF

D: .
J: TRBJ2-3
V: TRBV2
size: .
DNA: TGTGCCAGCATACCCGGACTATACCCGCTACCAGATACGCAGTATTTT
CDR3: CASIPGLYPLPDTQYF